This TCR beta chain was recovered during a study of blood T cell repertoires in COVID-19. In the original analysis: How many nucleated cells were present was estimated from reference gene primer amplification. Libraries were prepared by immunoSEQ multiplex PCR; TCRdb keeps only in-frame clonotypes and omits some of them. V and J calls and clone size are as listed in that table; D and trimming were resolved from the DNA. The sample lists under 200,000 clones; roughly 80% were seen once. Trimming pared 2 bases from V and 3 bases from J, leaving 11 bases between. CDR3 length equals 15 residues. Germline V gene data show CDR1 as SEHNR and CDR2 as FQNEAQ (reference sequence).

Sequencing was done on a sample of peripheral blood. J is TRBJ1-5 and V is TRBV7-9, with D tentatively TRBD1 (5 bases). The source is a man in his 60s with acute or convalescent COVID-19. The CDR3 is CASSLTRQTNQPQHF. CDR3 DNA sequence: TGTGCCAGCAGCTTAACCCGACAGACCAATCAGCCCCAGCATTTT.